The 13 T cell receptor beta chains below all came from one sample that was sequenced in a study of OX40 agonist ivuxolimab in advanced cancers. Clones were sequenced by immunoSEQ multiplex PCR, and TCRdb holds only the in-frame ones, with some missing. The sample includes under 75,000 clones, approximately 91% seen only once; the top ten take approximately 15%. This sample comprised CD4+ or CD8+ T cells sorted from blood, obtained in a trial of the OX40 agonist ivuxolimab. The source is an adult with an advanced solid tumor such as melanoma, head and neck, liver or kidney cancer.

This chain links TRBV27 with TRBJ2-3, with 10 bases fitting TRBD1. The CDR3 spans 15 residues. Trimming cost V 6 bases and J 4 bases; bases outside gene matches: 7. Germline V gene lookup returns CDR1 MNHEY and CDR2 SMNVEV (reference sequence). CDR3 bases: TGTGCCAGCAGCCGGGGACAGGGGTCCGCAGATACGCAGTATTTT. This encodes CASSRGQGSADTQYF.

The chain combines TRBV7-2 with TRBJ2-7; 8 nucleotides match TRBD2. The germline V gene has CDR1 SGHTA and CDR2 FQGNSA. V lost 1 base to trimming and J lost 5 bases; unmatched junction nucleotides: 7. CDR3 size: 15 residues. As DNA, the CDR3 is TGTGCCAGCAGCTTAGACGGTAGCGGGATTGACGAGCAGTACTTC. Protein: CASSLDGSGIDEQYF.

The rearrangement links TRBV10-1 to TRBJ2-7; TRBD1 matches 8 bases. Losses at the gene ends were 2 bases for V and 5 bases for J; bases not matched to a gene: 2. CDR1 WNHNN and CDR2 SYGVQD come from the germline V gene (reference sequence). The CDR3 runs to 13 residues. CDR3 region: CASSEPGQDEQYF. DNA for the CDR3: TGCGCCAGCAGTGAGCCGGGACAGGACGAGCAGTACTTC.

The chain carries TRBV27 and TRBJ2-1, with 11 positions matching TRBD2. Trimming at V came to 3 bases and at J to 6 bases, leaving 10 bases not matched to a gene. Per the germline V gene, CDR1 is MNHEY and CDR2 is SMNVEV (reference sequence). CDR3 length: 17 amino acids. For the CDR3, the DNA is TGTGCCAGCAGTTTTTTAGCGGGAGGGGAGGGGGGCAATGAGCAGTTCTTC. Its protein product is CASSFLAGGEGGNEQFF.

The chain carries TRBV4-3 and TRBJ2-3; possibly TRBD2 for D (6 bases). The CDR3 is 16 amino acids. V lost 4 bases and J 7 bases, leaving 21 bases between the germline ends. CDR1 LGHNA and CDR2 YSLEER come from the germline V gene. The CDR3 spells CASSPLLEGDLYTQYF. In nucleotides, the CDR3 is TGCGCCAGCAGCCCTTTGCTGGAGGGAGACCTGTATACGCAGTATTTT.

The gene calls are TRBV4-3 and TRBJ2-5; 8 nucleotides match TRBD1. V trimming: 1 base; J trimming: 4 bases; junction bases outside the gene matches: 8. Germline V gene data show CDR1 as LGHNA and CDR2 as YSLEER. The CDR3 runs to 16 residues. The CDR3: CASSQGWQGAGETQYF. CDR3 sequence (DNA): TGCGCCAGCAGCCAAGGGTGGCAGGGGGCGGGAGAGACCCAGTACTTC.

The chain uses TRBV27 and TRBJ1-3; D is unclear. The CDR3 length is 11 residues. Trimming left V 6 bases short and J 0 bases short, with 0 bases between. The germline V gene has CDR1 MNHEY and CDR2 SMNVEV (reference sequence). The CDR3 spells CASSSGNTIYF. The CDR3 coding sequence is TGTGCCAGCAGCTCTGGAAACACCATATATTTT.

The chain carries TRBV4-3 and TRBJ1-4; D is unresolved. The CDR3 contains 16 residues. The germline gives CDR1 LGHNA, CDR2 YSLEER. V was cut by 4 bases and J by 8 bases, with 20 bases left in between. CDR3 amino acids: CASSPTQPFLGEKLFF. CDR3 nucleotides: TGCGCCAGCAGCCCAACCCAGCCCTTTCTAGGGGAAAAACTGTTTTTT.

The CDR3 sequence: CASFRADRGYTF. Here the CDR3 DNA reads TGTGCCAGCTTCAGGGCCGATCGAGGCTACACCTTC. The chain uses TRBV2 and TRBJ1-2, with D possibly being TRBD1 (5 bases). Trimming pared 8 bases from V and 8 bases from J, leaving 15 bases between. The CDR3 has 12 amino acids. CDR1 SNHLY and CDR2 FYNNEI come from the germline V gene.

The rearrangement joins TRBV9 to TRBJ1-2; 10 bases align to TRBD1. Germline V CDR1 and CDR2: SGDLS, YYNGEE. The CDR3 has 18 residues. J gave up 4 bases and V 3 bases, and 15 bases lay outside the gene matches. CDR3 DNA sequence: TGTGCCAGCAGCGCCCCCGGGGACAGGGGTGGACCCGGCTATGGCTACACCTTC. It translates to CASSAPGDRGGPGYGYTF. The full variable domain, rest sourced from reference TRBV9 and TRBJ1-2, is DSGVTQTPKHLITATGQRVTLRCSPRSGDLSVYWYQQSLDQGLQFLIQYYNGEERAKGNILERFSAQQFPDLHSELNLSSLELGDSALYFCASSAPGDRGGPGYGYTFGSGTRLTVV.

The chain carries TRBV19 and TRBJ2-7, with TRBD1 as a possible D gene (5 bases). This CDR3 is 14 amino acids long. V shed 3 bases and J shed 1 base, with 10 bases lying between them. Germline V gene data show CDR1 as LNHDA and CDR2 as SQIVND (reference sequence). CDR3 residues: CASSMGRRSYEQYF. CDR3 DNA sequence: TGTGCCAGTAGTATGGGGCGGAGATCCTACGAGCAGTACTTC.

V usage is TRBV29-1 and J usage is TRBJ2-1; 10 nucleotides align to TRBD2. This CDR3 has 17 amino acids. Germline CDR1 SQVTM, CDR2 ANQGSEA. The junction had 9 bases not matched to a gene; V was cut back by 2 bases and J by 2 bases. The CDR3 sequence is CSVESSGRAGAYNEQFF. DNA for the CDR3: TGCAGCGTTGAATCAAGCGGGAGGGCCGGGGCCTACAATGAGCAGTTCTTC.

The chain couples TRBV7-9 to TRBJ1-2; 7 bases align to TRBD1. Germline trimming cut 5 bases from V and 6 bases from J; bases unmatched to any gene: 3. Germline V gene lookup returns CDR1 SEHNR and CDR2 FQNEAQ (reference sequence). The CDR3 has 12 amino acids. CDR3 region: CASSRTGDGYTF. The CDR3 bases are TGTGCCAGCAGCAGGACAGGTGATGGCTACACCTTC.